This TCR beta chain was profiled in a study of T cell changes during pregnancy in multiple sclerosis (dated by TCRdb to the late 2010s). Background for the entire study: Changes in the T cell repertoire over the course of pregnancy were examined in this study in women with multiple sclerosis.

The library was generated by the immunoSEQ multiplex PCR assay. What TCRdb holds here is the immuneACCESS table cut down to in-frame rearrangements. Part of the clones is not present; checked against another copy, under half of the missing clones reflect an unresolved V gene, and the others are unexplained. The sample table contains approximately 97,000 clones; only one count was recorded for 90% of them. The ten largest clonotypes hold roughly 0.77% of the sample. Regarding this clone: No antigen is known for it. Base-call qualities are not available, and no considerably larger clone is one nucleotide away.

Trimming takes 3 bases from V and 5 bases from J, and the germline ends sit 13 bases apart. The CDR3 contains 14 residues, cysteine and phenylalanine counted. Only the CDR3 DNA is retained, 42 bases long and in frame from the first base. CDR1 MNHEY and CDR2 SVGAGI are derived from the germline V gene. The input for sequencing was peripheral blood, taken in the second trimester of pregnancy. This clonotype was obtained from a female donor in good health, enrolled as a control in a pregnancy study. The rearrangement combines TRBV6-5 with TRBJ2-5, with a weak D call of TRBD2 (6 bases match). The bases are TGTGCCAGCAGTTATTCTGTCGGAGGGGAGACCCAGTACTTC. This is translated as CASSYSVGGETQYF.